Detailed here is one TCR beta chain. This clonotype registers as medium-sized (0.01 to 0.1%) within its sample. Its antigen is currently not known. No qualities accompany the bases; no much larger clone lies one base away. The data derive from a study of CXCR3 chemokines and chemotherapy response in bladder cancer (dated by TCRdb to between 2021 and 2022). Regarding the study in general: Whether chemotherapy response in human bladder cancer was predicted by intratumoral CXCR3 chemokine system activity was examined in the study.

Receptor libraries were prepared by PCR. Sequencing instrument: Illumina HiSeq 2500. Starting from the raw public reads, TCRdb applied fastp trimming at Q25, assembled clones with MiXCR and retained in-frame beta chains. Entries that share a CDR3 protein sequence are merged under the most common genes and DNA. The sample has over 5,000 distinct CDR3 sequences on record, about 15% of them singletons. 9.5% to 13% of the sample is held by the ten biggest clonotypes. The CDR3 holds 15 amino acids from the cysteine to the phenylalanine. The sequence is cut down to CDR3 DNA, 45 bases in frame from base 1. From the germline V gene (reference sequence), CDR1 is LNHDA and CDR2 is SQIVND. Trimming removed 2 bases from V and 2 bases from J; the gene matches leave 1 base unexplained.

This receptor chain uses TRBV19 and TRBJ2-3; TRBD2 aligns with 10 central bases. This receptor was obtained from a human donor with bladder cancer that responded to neoadjuvant chemotherapy. The specimen was obtained from a patient whose treatment included neoadjuvant chemotherapy. CDR3 reads: CASSILAGVTDTQYF. At the DNA level, the sequence is TGTGCCAGTAGTATACTAGCGGGAGTCACAGATACGCAGTATTTT.